This TCR beta chain originates from a study of identical twins. General observations from the study: Weaker excess sharing between twins was seen in beta out-of-frame sequences. The study reached conclusions through statistical analysis that was cross-sectional, not following the same donors.

Comment on this clonotype: As yet, its antigen is unknown.

Germline lookup yields CDR1 SEHNR and CDR2 FQNEAQ (reference sequence). V lost 4 bases, J lost 5 bases, and 12 bases lay in between. CDR3 size: 13 residues. Unique molecular identifiers were present on the cDNA, and a universal primer site came from template switching. Using its own MiXCR run on the 5' RACE reads, TCRdb lists one record per CDR3 protein. The data hold approximately 690,000 distinct CDR3 sequences, with around 6% observed a single time. The chain links TRBV7-9 to TRBJ2-7; D is possibly TRBD1 (6 bases). Sequencing was done on a sample of naive T cells sorted from blood. This TCR was sampled from a man aged 18 to 30 in good health. CDR3 region: CASSSIGQNEQYV. The CDR3 nucleotides are TGTGCCAGCAGCTCCATTGGACAGAACGAGCAGTACGTC.